Listed below are T cell receptor beta chains from one sample, sequenced in a study of T cell repertoires in cytomegalovirus infection. TCRdb reprocessed the reads with MiXCR, giving one entry per CDR3 protein. The profile shows about 740,000 distinct CDR3 sequences, 35% of them singletons. The sample consisted of PBMCs. Source of these receptors: a human donor in good health (CMV status not recorded). Some clones in this sample may be carry-over from other donors' samples. CDR3s include the opening cysteine and the closing phenylalanine or tryptophan. Fields, in order: CDR3 length, D gene, clone size, V gene, J gene, CDR3 DNA, CDR3 protein. The D gene is left open where the match is weak. Clone size is given for some rows only: seen once, a few or many times, or a class if the clone is expanded.

>14|TRBD1|.|TRBV20-1|TRBJ2-7
TGCAGTGCTAGGACGGACAGGGGGCTTTGGGAGCAGTACTTC
CSARTDRGLWEQYF
>17|.|once|TRBV19|TRBJ2-4
TGTGCCAGTAGTCGCGCGCTTGGGGCCCTAATCGGGGACATTCAGTACTTC
CASSRALGALIGDIQYF
>13|.|.|TRBV11-2|TRBJ2-5
TGTGCCAGCAGCTTCGATATGGGGGCGGCCCAGTACTTC
CASSFDMGAAQYF
>16|.|.|TRBV20-1|TRBJ1-1
TGCAGTTCTAGAGGAGGGGCCTCCTCAAGCGGCACTGAAGCTTTCTTT
CSSRGGASSSGTEAFF
>13|.|few|TRBV20-1|TRBJ2-1
TGCAGTGCTAGGACAGGCTCGGGCAATGAGCAGTTCTTC
CSARTGSGNEQFF
>14|.|many|TRBV4-1|TRBJ1-6
TGCGCCAGCAGCCACCGGGGGCTTAATTCACCCCTCCACTTT
CASSHRGLNSPLHF
>15|.|many|TRBV7-2|TRBJ1-4
TGTGCCAGCAGCATGGGGTCGACAACTAATGAAAAACTGTTTTTT
CASSMGSTTNEKLFF
>14|.|many|TRBV19|TRBJ2-1
TGTGCCAGTAGTACCACAGGGCGTACCAATGAGCAGTTCTTC
CASSTTGRTNEQFF
>15|TRBD1|.|TRBV7-8|TRBJ1-5
TGTGCCAGCAGCTTTATTGAGGGGGCAAGTCAGCCCCAGCATTTT
CASSFIEGASQPQHF
>15|.|.|TRBV6-1|TRBJ2-2
TGTGCCACCGCAGACAGGACTCTTACAACCGGGGAGCTGTTTTTT
CATADRTLTTGELFF
>14|.|few|TRBV6-5|TRBJ1-1
TGTGCCAGCAGTTACGGGGGGAGGGAGACTGAAGCTTTCTTT
CASSYGGRETEAFF
>13|.|.|TRBV11-1|TRBJ1-1
TGTGCCAGCCAATGGGGGTGGAACACTGAAGCTTTCTTT
CASQWGWNTEAFF
>16|TRBD2|.|TRBV24-1|TRBJ2-1
TGTGCCACCAGTGACCCGGGACTAGCGGGAGCGGATGAGCAGTTCTTC
CATSDPGLAGADEQFF
>13|.|.|TRBV12-3/TRBV12-4|TRBJ1-6
TGTGCCAGCAGTTTGAATCGTCGGTCACCCCTCCACTTT
CASSLNRRSPLHF
>17|TRBD1|.|TRBV12-3/TRBV12-4|TRBJ1-6
TGTGCCAGCACGCCCGATGGGGGGGGGACAGGACGTTCACCCCTCCACTTT
CASTPDGGGTGRSPLHF
>14|TRBD1|many|TRBV7-8|TRBJ2-7
TGTGCCAGCAGCTTTCCCGGGACAGGTATCGAGCAGTACTTC
CASSFPGTGIEQYF
>14|.|once|TRBV7-8|TRBJ1-2
TGTTCCAGCAGCCGATTTGAGGGAAACTATGGCTACACCTTC
CSSSRFEGNYGYTF
>17|.|.|TRBV28|TRBJ1-4
TGTGCCAGCAGTTTACGCCCTCGGGCCGATTGGAATGAAAAACTGTTTTTT
CASSLRPRADWNEKLFF
>15|TRBD2|.|TRBV28|TRBJ2-7
TGTGCCAGCTGTTGGACTAGCGGGACAATCTACGAGCAGTACTTC
CASCWTSGTIYEQYF
>14|.|.|TRBV20-1|TRBJ1-1
TGCAGTGCTGACTCTGGCCAAGGGCCCACTGAAGCTTTCTTT
CSADSGQGPTEAFF
>16|.|.|TRBV7-2|TRBJ2-6
TGTGCCAGCAGCTTAGGGAAAGCTTCTGGGGCCAACGTCCTGACTTTC
CASSLGKASGANVLTF
>16|.|few|TRBV4-1|TRBJ1-3
TGCGCCAGCAGCCAAGACCACAGTCACTCTGGAAACACCATATATTTT
CASSQDHSHSGNTIYF
>13|.|few|TRBV19|TRBJ1-1
TGTGCCAGTAGTATCACGGGAGACACTGAAGCTTTCTTT
CASSITGDTEAFF
>18|TRBD2|few|TRBV7-2|TRBJ2-5
TGTGCCAGCAGCTTAGTGCGGTCTAGCGGGAGCCCACAAGAGACCCAGTACTTC
CASSLVRSSGSPQETQYF
>15|.|.|TRBV28|TRBJ1-1
TGTGCCCGCAGTTCACCTTGGGACGGGAACACTGAAGCTTTCTTT
CARSSPWDGNTEAFF